This TCR beta chain stems from a study of blood T cell repertoires in COVID-19 (dated by TCRdb to about 2020). A note on the overall study: Samples from collaborators originated in the United States, Italy and Spain and spanned both the acute and convalescent phases of COVID-19. Where HLA class I and class II types were available, the types were taken from metadata supplied by the sample provider, not from assay-based typing. The samples were drawn from the first 160 participants of the ongoing ImmuneRACE study and from 1,254 subjects provided by 6 global collaborators. Nearly every sample came with metadata listing a de-identified subject ID, COVID-19 status, age in years and sex. Deeply sampled blood TCRbeta repertoires from subjects exposed to, actively infected with, or recovered from COVID-19 were included in the dataset. A freely available public database, intended as a resource for researchers studying the immune response to SARS-CoV-2, is where the repertoires were released. The prospective study material was composed of cDNA or gDNA derived from T cells, B-cell-depleted T cells, or PBMCs. What the research found in general, with its limitations: How much clinical and demographic metadata was included differed by source and by participant, and the metadata was provided uncurated.

Trimming accounts for 4 bases at V and 5 bases at J, while the number of junction bases matched to no gene is 8. From a lookup of the germline V gene (reference sequence), CDR1 and CDR2 are LNHDA and SQIVND. From cysteine to phenylalanine, the CDR3 is 15 amino acids long. Just CDR3 DNA is preserved here, 45 bases in frame from base 1. Participants in the prospective study were enrolled through a virtual design, were aged about 18 to 100 years, and lived in 24 United States geographic areas. To assign participants to cohorts, the prospective study relied on clinical history that participants themselves reported in a screening survey and a study questionnaire. For ImmuneRACE Cohort 3, a participant was defined as recovered based on two consecutive negative NP/OP PCR tests, clearance by a healthcare professional, or resolution of symptoms. In the prospective study, mobile phlebotomists collected whole blood, serum and a nasopharyngeal or oropharyngeal swab from each participant. Participants in the prospective study had the option to provide additional blood draws and questionnaires over an approximately 2-month period. Before DNA extraction, blood samples from the prospective study were shipped at room temperature or frozen.

Turning to this clone: The clone's antigen remains unknown. Qualities for individual bases were not recorded, and no much larger clone is one base off.

TCRbeta CDR3 regions were amplified from genomic DNA by means of the immunoSEQ Assay, a bias-controlled multiplex PCR. Turning to the authors' computational methods: The number of nucleated cells in each sample was estimated from the amplification of reference gene primers within the assay. Sequence reads were collapsed and filtered to measure the absolute abundance of every unique TCRbeta CDR3 rearrangement. Productive Simpson clonality was computed per sample as the square root of Simpson's diversity index over productive rearrangements. The immuneACCESS repertoire file appears here via TCRdb, limited to in-frame rearrangements. These files lack a portion of the clones; in checked studies, under half of the deficit traces to unresolved V genes, and the cause of the others is not known. Clone size and the V and J calls come from that table; the DNA yielded D and trimming. The sample contains about 330,000 clones, about 85% of them found a single time. Around 5.9% of the sample lies in the top ten.

The receptor was isolated from a woman aged 25 to 39 who had recovered from COVID-19. The chain is encoded by TRBV19 joined to TRBJ1-2, with 9 bases in between that match TRBD1. The sequenced sample consisted of PBMCs or T cells enriched from blood (not recorded which). The CDR3 protein: CASSSPRDRVYGYTF. At the DNA level, the sequence is TGTGCCAGTAGTAGCCCCCGGGACAGGGTTTATGGCTACACCTTC.